This TCR beta chain appears in the sequencing data of a study of T cells after yellow fever vaccination. Study results and limitations: The CD4 compartment and the CD8 compartment contained a small share of clonotypes in common. Bulk-population clonotypes that are abundant could appear as contaminants in FACS-sorted repertoires. The booster response re-showed most primary clones: about 96% CD4, 88% CD8.

This clonotype was counted ten times or more. The antigen remains unidentified. The CDR3 spans 14 residues. Unmatched junction bases numbered 4, after V lost 6 bases and J lost 2 bases. Germline V gene data show CDR1 as SGHTA and CDR2 as FQGNSA. 5'RACE template switching generated TCR cDNA, adding a universal primer site and UMIs. One entry per CDR3 protein, called by TCRdb with MiXCR from the 5' RACE reads. The sample yields around 140,000 distinct CDR3 sequences, 7.7% seen once. The clonotype comes from a man aged 25 to 40 who received the YFV17D yellow fever vaccine. The chain couples TRBV7-2 to TRBJ1-1, with 9 bases aligning to TRBD1. The source was CD4+ T cells sorted from PBMCs, collected 5 days after the yellow fever booster vaccination. The CDR3 here is CASRTTGGNTEAFF. In DNA form, the CDR3 reads TGTGCCAGCAGAACGACAGGGGGTAACACTGAAGCTTTCTTT. Full variable domain (outside the CDR3, taken from reference TRBV7-2 and TRBJ1-1): GAGVSQSPSNKVTEKGKDVELRCDPISGHTALYWYRQSLGQGLEFLIYFQGNSAPDKSGLPSDRFSAERTGGSVSTLTIQRTQQEDSAVYLCASRTTGGNTEAFFGQGTRLTVV.